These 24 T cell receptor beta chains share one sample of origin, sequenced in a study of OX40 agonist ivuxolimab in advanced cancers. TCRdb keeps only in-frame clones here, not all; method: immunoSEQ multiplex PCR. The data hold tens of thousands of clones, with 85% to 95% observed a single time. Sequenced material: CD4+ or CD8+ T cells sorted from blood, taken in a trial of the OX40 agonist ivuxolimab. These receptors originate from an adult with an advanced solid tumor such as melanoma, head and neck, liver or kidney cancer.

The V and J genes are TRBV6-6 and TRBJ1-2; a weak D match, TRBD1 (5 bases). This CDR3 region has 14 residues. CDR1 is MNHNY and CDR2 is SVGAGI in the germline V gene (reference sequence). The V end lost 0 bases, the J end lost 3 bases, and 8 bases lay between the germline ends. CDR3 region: CASSYSRQYYGYTF. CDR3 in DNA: TGTGCCAGCAGTTACTCGAGACAGTACTATGGCTACACCTTC.

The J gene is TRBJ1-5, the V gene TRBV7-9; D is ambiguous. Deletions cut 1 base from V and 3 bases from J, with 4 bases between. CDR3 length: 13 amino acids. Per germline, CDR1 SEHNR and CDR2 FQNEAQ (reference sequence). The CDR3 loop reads CASSLEANQPQHF. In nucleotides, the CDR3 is TGTGCCAGCAGCTTAGAGGCCAATCAGCCCCAGCATTTT.

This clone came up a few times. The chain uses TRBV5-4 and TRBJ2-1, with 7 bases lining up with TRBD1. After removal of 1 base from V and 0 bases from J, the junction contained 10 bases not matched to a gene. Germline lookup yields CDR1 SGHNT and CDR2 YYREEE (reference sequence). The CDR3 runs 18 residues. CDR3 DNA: TGTGCCAGCAGCTTGCTGGGACACAGGGGTAGCTCCTACAATGAGCAGTTCTTC. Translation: CASSLLGHRGSSYNEQFF.

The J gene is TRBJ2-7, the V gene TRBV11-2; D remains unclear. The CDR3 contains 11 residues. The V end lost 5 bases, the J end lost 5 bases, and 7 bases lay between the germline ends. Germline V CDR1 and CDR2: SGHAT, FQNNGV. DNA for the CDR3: TGTGCCAGCAGCCCGTTAGACGAGCAGTACTTC. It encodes CASSPLDEQYF.

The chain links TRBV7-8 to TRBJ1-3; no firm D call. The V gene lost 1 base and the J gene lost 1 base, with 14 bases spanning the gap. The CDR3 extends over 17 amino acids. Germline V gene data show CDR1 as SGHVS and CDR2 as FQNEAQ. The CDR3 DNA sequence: TGTGCCAGCAGCTTAGGCCGCGGCGCAGAGTCTGGAAACACCATATATTTT. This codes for CASSLGRGAESGNTIYF.

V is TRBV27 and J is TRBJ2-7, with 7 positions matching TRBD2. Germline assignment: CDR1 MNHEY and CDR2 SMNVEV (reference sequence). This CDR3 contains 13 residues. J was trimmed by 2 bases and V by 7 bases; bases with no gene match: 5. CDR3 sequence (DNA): TGTGCCAGCACCGCGGCGGGAGCCTACGAGCAGTACTTC. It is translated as CASTAAGAYEQYF.

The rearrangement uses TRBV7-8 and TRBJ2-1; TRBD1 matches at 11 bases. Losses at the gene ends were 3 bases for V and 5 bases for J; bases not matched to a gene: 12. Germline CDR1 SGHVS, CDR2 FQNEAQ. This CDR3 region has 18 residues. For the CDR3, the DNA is TGTGCCAGCAGCTTGGGACAGGGGGTAGTACTGGGGAACAATGAGCAGTTCTTC. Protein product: CASSLGQGVVLGNNEQFF.

Here the CDR3 DNA reads TGTGCCAGCAGCGATTCAGGGCTGGCTAATGAAAAACTGTTTTTT. Encoded protein: CASSDSGLANEKLFF. The rearrangement links TRBV7-8 to TRBJ1-4, with a tentative D call TRBD1 (5 bases). Germline assignment: CDR1 SGHVS and CDR2 FQNEAQ. The V and J ends lost 5 bases and 3 bases respectively, with 13 bases between them. The CDR3 covers 15 residues.

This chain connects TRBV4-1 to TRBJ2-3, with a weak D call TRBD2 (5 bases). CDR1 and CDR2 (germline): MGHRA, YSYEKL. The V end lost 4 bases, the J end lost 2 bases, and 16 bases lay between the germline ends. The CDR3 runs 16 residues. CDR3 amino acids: CASSRLTGVTTDTQYF. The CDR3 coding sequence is TGCGCCAGCAGCCGACTGACCGGGGTTACCACAGATACGCAGTATTTT.

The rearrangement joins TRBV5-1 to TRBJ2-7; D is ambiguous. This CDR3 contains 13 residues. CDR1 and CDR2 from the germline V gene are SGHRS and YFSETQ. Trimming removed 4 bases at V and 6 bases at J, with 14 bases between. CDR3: CASSLEAGSEQYF. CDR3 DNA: TGCGCCAGCAGCCTCGAGGCAGGCTCCGAGCAGTACTTC.

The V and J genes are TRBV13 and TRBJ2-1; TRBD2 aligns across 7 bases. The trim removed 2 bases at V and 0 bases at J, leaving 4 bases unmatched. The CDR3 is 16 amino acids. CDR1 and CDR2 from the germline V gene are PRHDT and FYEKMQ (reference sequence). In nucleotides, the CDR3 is TGTGCCAGCAGCTTAAGCGGGGACCTCTCCTACAATGAGCAGTTCTTC. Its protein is CASSLSGDLSYNEQFF.

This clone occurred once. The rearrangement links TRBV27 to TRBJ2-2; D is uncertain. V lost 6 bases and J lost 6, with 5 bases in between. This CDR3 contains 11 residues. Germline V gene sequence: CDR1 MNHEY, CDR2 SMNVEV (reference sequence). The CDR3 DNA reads TGTGCCAGCAGATCGGCCGGGGAGCTGTTTTTT. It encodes CASRSAGELFF.

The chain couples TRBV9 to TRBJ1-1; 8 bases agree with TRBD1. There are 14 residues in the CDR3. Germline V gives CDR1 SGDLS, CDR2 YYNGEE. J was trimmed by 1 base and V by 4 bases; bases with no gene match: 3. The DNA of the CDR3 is TGTGCCAGCAGCTGGGGGACAGGGAACACTGAAGCTTTCTTT. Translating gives CASSWGTGNTEAFF.

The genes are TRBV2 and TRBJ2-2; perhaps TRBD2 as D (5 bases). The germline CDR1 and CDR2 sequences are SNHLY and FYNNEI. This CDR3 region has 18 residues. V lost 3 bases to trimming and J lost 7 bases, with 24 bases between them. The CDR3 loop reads CASSDGERSSVVGGELFF. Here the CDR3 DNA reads TGTGCCAGCAGTGACGGAGAGCGGTCATCCGTTGTCGGCGGGGAGCTGTTTTTT.

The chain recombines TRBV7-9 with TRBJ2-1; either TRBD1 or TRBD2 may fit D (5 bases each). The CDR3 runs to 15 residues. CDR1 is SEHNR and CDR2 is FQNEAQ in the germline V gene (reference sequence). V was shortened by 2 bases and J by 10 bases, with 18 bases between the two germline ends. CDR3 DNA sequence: TGTGCCAGCAGCTTACCCCTCCGGGGTGGGGGAGAGCAGTTCTTC. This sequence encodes CASSLPLRGGGEQFF.

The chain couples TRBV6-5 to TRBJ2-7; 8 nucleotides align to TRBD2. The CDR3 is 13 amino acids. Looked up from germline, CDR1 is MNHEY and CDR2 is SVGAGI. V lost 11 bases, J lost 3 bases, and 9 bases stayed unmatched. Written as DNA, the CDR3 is TGTGCCTCCGGAGCGGGAGCGAGCTACGAGCAGTACTTC. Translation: CASGAGASYEQYF.

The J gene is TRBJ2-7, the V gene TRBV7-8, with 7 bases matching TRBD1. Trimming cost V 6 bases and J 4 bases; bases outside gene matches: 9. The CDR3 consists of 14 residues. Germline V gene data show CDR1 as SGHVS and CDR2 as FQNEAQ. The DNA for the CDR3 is TGTGCCAGCAGACCAACAGGGGAAGGGTACGAGCAGTACTTC. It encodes CASRPTGEGYEQYF.

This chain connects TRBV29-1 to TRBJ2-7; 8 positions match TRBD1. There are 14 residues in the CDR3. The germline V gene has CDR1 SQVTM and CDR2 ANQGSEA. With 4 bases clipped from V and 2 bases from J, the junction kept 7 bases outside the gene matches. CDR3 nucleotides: TGCAGCGTTGTGGGGGGACAGGCCCCCTACGAGCAGTACTTC. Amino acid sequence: CSVVGGQAPYEQYF.

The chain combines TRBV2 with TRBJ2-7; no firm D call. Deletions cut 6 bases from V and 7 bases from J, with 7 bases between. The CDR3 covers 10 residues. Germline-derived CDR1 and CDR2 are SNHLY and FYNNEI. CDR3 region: CASRAWEQYF. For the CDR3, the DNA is TGTGCCAGCAGGGCCTGGGAGCAGTACTTC.

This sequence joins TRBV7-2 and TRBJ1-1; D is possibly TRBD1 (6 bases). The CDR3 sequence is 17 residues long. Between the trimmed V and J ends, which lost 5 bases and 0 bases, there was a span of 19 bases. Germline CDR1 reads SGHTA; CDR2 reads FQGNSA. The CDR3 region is CASSREIQGQMNTEAFF. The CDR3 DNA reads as TGTGCCAGCAGCCGTGAGATCCAAGGACAGATGAACACTGAAGCTTTCTTT.

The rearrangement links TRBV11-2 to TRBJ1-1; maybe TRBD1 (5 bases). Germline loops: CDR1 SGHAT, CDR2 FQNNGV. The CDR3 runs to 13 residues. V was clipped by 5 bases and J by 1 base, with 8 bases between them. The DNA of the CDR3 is TGTGCCAGCAGCACGACAGCGAACACTGAAGCTTTCTTT. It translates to CASSTTANTEAFF.

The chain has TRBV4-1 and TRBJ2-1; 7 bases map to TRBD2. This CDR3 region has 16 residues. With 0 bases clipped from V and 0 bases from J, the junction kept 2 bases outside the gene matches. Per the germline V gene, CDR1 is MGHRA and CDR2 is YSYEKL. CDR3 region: CASSQERGSSYNEQFF. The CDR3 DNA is TGCGCCAGCAGCCAAGAACGCGGGAGCTCCTACAATGAGCAGTTCTTC.

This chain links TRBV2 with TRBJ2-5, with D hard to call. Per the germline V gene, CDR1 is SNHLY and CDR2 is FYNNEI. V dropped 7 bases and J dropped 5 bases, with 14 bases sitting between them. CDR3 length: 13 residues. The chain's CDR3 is CASNGILGETQYF. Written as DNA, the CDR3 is TGTGCCAGCAACGGCATCCTCGGGGAGACCCAGTACTTC.

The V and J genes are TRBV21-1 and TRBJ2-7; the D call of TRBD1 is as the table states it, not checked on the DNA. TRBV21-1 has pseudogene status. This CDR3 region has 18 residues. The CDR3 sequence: CASSDLSSRDRDSYEQYF. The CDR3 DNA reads TGTGCCAGCAGCGATTTATCATCCCGGGACAGGGACTCCTACGAGCAGTACTTC.